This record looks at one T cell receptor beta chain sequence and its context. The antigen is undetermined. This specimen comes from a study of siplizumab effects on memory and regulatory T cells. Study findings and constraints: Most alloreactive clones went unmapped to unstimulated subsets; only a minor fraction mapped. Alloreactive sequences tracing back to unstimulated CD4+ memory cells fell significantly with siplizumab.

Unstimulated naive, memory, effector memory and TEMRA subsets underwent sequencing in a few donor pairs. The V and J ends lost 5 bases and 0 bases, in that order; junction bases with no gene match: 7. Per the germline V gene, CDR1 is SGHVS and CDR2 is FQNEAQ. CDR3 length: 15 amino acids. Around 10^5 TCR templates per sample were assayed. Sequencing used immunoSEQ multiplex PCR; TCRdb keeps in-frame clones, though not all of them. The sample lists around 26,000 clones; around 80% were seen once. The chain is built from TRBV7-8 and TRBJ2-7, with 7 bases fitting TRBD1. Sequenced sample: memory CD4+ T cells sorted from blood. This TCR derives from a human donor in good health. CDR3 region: CASSLRTGSSYEQYF. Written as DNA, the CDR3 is TGTGCCAGCAGCCTCCGGACAGGAAGCTCCTACGAGCAGTACTTC.